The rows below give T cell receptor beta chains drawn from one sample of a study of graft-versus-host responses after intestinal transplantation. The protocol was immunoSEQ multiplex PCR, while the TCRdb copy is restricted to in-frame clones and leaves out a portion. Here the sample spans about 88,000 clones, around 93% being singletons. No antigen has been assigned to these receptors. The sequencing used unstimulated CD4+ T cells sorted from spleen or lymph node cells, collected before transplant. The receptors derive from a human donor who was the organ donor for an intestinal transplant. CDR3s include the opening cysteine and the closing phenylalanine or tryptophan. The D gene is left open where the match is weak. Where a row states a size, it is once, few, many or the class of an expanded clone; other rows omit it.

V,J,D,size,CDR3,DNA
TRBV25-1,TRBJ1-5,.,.,CASSRAGDQPQHF,TGTGCCAGCAGTAGGGCGGGGGATCAGCCCCAGCATTTT
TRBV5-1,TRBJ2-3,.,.,CASSSPGTDTQYF,TGCGCCAGCAGCTCGCCGGGCACAGATACGCAGTATTTT
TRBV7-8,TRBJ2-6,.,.,CASSSFAYGSGANVLTF,TGTGCCAGCAGCTCATTCGCCTATGGTTCTGGGGCCAACGTCCTGACTTTC
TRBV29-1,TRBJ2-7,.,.,CSVDPAQVAEQYF,TGCAGCGTTGACCCAGCACAGGTCGCGGAGCAGTACTTC
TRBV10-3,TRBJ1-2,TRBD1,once,CAISLDRGDGYTF,TGTGCCATCAGTTTGGACAGGGGCGATGGCTACACCTTC
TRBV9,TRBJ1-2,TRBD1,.,CASSPHTGEYGYTF,TGTGCCAGCAGCCCCCATACAGGGGAGTATGGCTACACCTTC
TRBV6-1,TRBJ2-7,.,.,CASLGGSWDYEQYF,TGTGCCAGCTTAGGAGGGAGTTGGGACTACGAGCAGTACTTC
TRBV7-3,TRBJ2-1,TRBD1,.,CASSQDRGYNEQFF,TGTGCCAGCAGCCAGGACAGGGGTTACAATGAGCAGTTCTTC
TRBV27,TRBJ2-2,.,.,CASTSVAGPPGELFF,TGTGCCAGCACCTCAGTCGCAGGGCCCCCCGGGGAGCTGTTTTTT
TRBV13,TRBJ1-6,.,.,CASSLGQGNSPLHF,TGTGCCAGCAGCTTAGGGCAGGGGAATTCACCCCTCCACTTT
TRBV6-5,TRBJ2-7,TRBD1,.,CASRDSIYEQYF,TGTGCCAGCCGGGACAGTATCTACGAGCAGTACTTC
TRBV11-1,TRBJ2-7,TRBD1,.,CASAGQGAYEQYF,TGTGCCAGCGCCGGACAGGGGGCCTACGAGCAGTACTTC
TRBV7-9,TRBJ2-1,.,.,CASSLKWGRINPFF,TGTGCCAGCAGCTTAAAATGGGGGAGGATCAATCCGTTCTTC
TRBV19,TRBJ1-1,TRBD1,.,CASRFSGTEGTEAFF,TGTGCCAGTAGGTTCTCCGGGACAGAGGGCACTGAAGCTTTCTTT
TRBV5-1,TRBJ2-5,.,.,CASSLSRAGETQYF,TGCGCCAGCAGCTTATCCAGGGCCGGGGAGACCCAGTACTTC
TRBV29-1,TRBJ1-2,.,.,CSVDGPPGEVYGYTF,TGCAGCGTTGATGGCCCACCGGGGGAGGTGTATGGCTACACCTTC